This passage covers 12 T cell receptor beta chains from one sample sequenced in a study of beta chain features in type 1 diabetes. Findings and limits, study-wide: Across all four CD4+ subsets, people with type 1 diabetes showed modestly shorter TCRB CDR3s.

Expressed TCRB transcripts were sequenced after all isolated RNA was converted to cDNA. Profiled with immunoSEQ multiplex PCR; TCRdb holds only in-frame clones, not every one. Of 160,000 or so clones detected, about 9% appear once; the ten largest clones hold more than 0.45%. No antigen has been identified for these receptors. Sequenced sample: central memory CD4+ T cells from blood. The receptors stem from a woman younger than 35 with type 1 diabetes.

This clone has only a few counts. The V gene is TRBV28, the J gene TRBJ2-1; no clear D. The germline V gene has CDR1 MDHEN and CDR2 SYDVKM. The V gene lost 3 bases and the J gene lost 9 bases, with 3 bases spanning the gap. This CDR3 spans 10 amino acids. CDR3 nucleotide sequence: TGTGCCAGCAGTTTGAGTGAGCAGTTCTTC. It encodes CASSLSEQFF.

This clone has a handful of counts. The V and J genes are TRBV4-2 and TRBJ1-2; 9 bases align to TRBD1. J gave up 6 bases and V 5 bases, and 7 bases lay outside the gene matches. The germline V gene has CDR1 LGHNA and CDR2 YNFKEQ. CDR3 size: 14 residues. CDR3 sequence: CASSVGQGADGYTF. CDR3 sequence (DNA): TGTGCCAGCAGCGTGGGACAGGGCGCGGATGGCTACACCTTC.

V usage is TRBV5-1 and J usage is TRBJ2-5; 10 nucleotides line up with TRBD2. Germline values: CDR1 SGHRS, CDR2 YFSETQ. V trimming: 7 bases; J trimming: 5 bases; junction bases outside the gene matches: 5. The length of the CDR3 is 13 residues. CDR3 DNA sequence: TGCGCCAGCGGAGCGGGAGGGCTTGAGACCCAGTACTTC. As protein: CASGAGGLETQYF.

This chain joins TRBV9 and TRBJ2-2, with 10 bases fitting TRBD2. This CDR3 contains 15 residues. CDR1 SGDLS and CDR2 YYNGEE come from the germline V gene. V lost 2 bases to trimming and J lost 3 bases; unmatched junction nucleotides: 1. CDR3 loop: CASSVSGRYTGELFF. The CDR3 DNA follows: TGTGCCAGCAGCGTTAGCGGGAGGTACACCGGGGAGCTGTTTTTT.

The chain links TRBV19 to TRBJ1-5; TRBD1 aligns across 8 bases. The CDR3 contains 18 residues. Per the germline V gene, CDR1 is LNHDA and CDR2 is SQIVND (reference sequence). The junction had 18 bases not matched to a gene; V was cut back by 7 bases and J by 4 bases. DNA for the CDR3: TGTGCCAGTACCGATCGAGGACAGGGAATCTTTGCAAATCAGCCCCAGCATTTT. It specifies CASTDRGQGIFANQPQHF.

In this sample, this clone turned up a few times. The chain recombines TRBV15 with TRBJ2-5, with D maybe TRBD1 (5 bases). CDR1 is LNHNV, CDR2 YYDKDF, per germline (reference sequence). V lost 0 bases and J 4 bases, leaving 6 bases between the germline ends. The CDR3 is made up of 13 amino acids. The CDR3 is CATSRDQGETQYF. As DNA, the CDR3 is TGTGCCACCAGCAGAGATCAGGGAGAGACCCAGTACTTC.

The chain carries TRBV14 and TRBJ2-7; TRBD1 aligns across 7 bases. Per the germline V gene, CDR1 is SGHDN and CDR2 is FVKESK. The CDR3 has 15 residues. After removal of 4 bases from V and 4 bases from J, the junction contained 10 bases not matched to a gene. The CDR3 region has the DNA TGTGCCAGCAGCCCACAGGGGAGCCGATTATACGAGCAGTACTTC. It is translated as CASSPQGSRLYEQYF.

This clone showed up just a few times. Different DNA sequences within this sample yield the same CDR3. The gene calls are TRBV6-5 and TRBJ1-5; a weak D match, TRBD1 (5 bases). Germline V gene data show CDR1 as MNHEY and CDR2 as SVGAGI. The CDR3 consists of 15 residues. The V end lost 0 bases, the J end lost 3 bases, and 9 bases lay between the germline ends. The DNA for the CDR3 is TGTGCCAGCAGTTACTCTGGGGGGGACAATCAGCCCCAGCATTTT. It encodes CASSYSGGDNQPQHF.

This clone was recorded a few times. CDR3 residues: CASSSWPDTQYF. In DNA, the CDR3 is TGTGCCAGCAGCTCTTGGCCGGATACGCAGTATTTT. The chain employs TRBV7-6 and TRBJ2-3; D remains ambiguous. Germline CDR1 reads SGHVS; CDR2 reads FNYEAQ. V was pared by 4 bases and J by 6 bases, with 8 bases between. The CDR3 covers 12 residues.

The chain couples TRBV4-3 to TRBJ1-2, with D possibly being TRBD1 (6 bases). With 6 bases removed from V and 7 bases from J, the gap between germline ends came to 18 bases. The CDR3 runs to 14 residues. From germline, CDR1 is LGHNA and CDR2 YSLEER. In DNA form, the CDR3 reads TGCGCCAGCAGAAAAACAGGGAACGATGGTGGCTACACCTTC. Translated: CASRKTGNDGGYTF.

The V and J genes are TRBV27 and TRBJ1-5; D may be TRBD1 (5 bases). The CDR3 has 15 residues. The V gene's germline CDR1 is MNHEY and CDR2 SMNVEV (reference sequence). Trimming took 10 bases from V and 6 from J, leaving 22 bases between them. In DNA form, the CDR3 reads TGTGCCATCCGCAGCCCGGAGGGGAATGGTCAGCCCCAGCATTTT. Translating it yields CAIRSPEGNGQPQHF.

The gene calls are TRBV30 and TRBJ1-1; D not certain. This CDR3 region has 14 residues. CDR1 is GTSNPN, CDR2 SVGIG, per germline (reference sequence). The V end lost 1 base, the J end lost 3 bases, and 12 bases lay between the germline ends. CDR3 DNA sequence: TGTGCCTGGAGTGCCCGCGGGTGGGACACTGAAGCTTTCTTT. Protein product: CAWSARGWDTEAFF.